The source of this TCR beta chain is a study of cytomegalovirus exposure and HLA in healthy donors (dated by TCRdb to about 2017). Study-level background: In an earlier analysis of approximately 500 of the donors, about 270 Gb of sequence data and 90 million to 120 million unique TCR beta sequences from 180 million or so T cells were reported. Donor age, sex, ethnicity and CMV serostatus were compiled alongside the repertoire data. Besides the first cohort of roughly 700 subjects, a separate validation cohort made up of roughly 120 different subjects was used. The number of typed donors differed by locus: about 629-640 for A, B, C, DRB1 and DQB1; 500 to 550 for DQA1; fewer than 610 for DPA1; and about 470 for DPB1. An early release that covered about 600 HLA-typed donors contained around 300 gigabases of sequencing data and 75 million to 100 million unique TCR sequences. All discovery cohort repertoires had been generated using a single sequencing platform. Among roughly 400 genotyped donors of the cohort, an average of about 240,000 unique TCR beta nucleotide sequences were sequenced per donor, around 20% of them non-productive. Of the roughly 410 genotyped donors, 81% were placed in the genetic ancestry cluster associated with self-reported Caucasian donors. The study was designed to test whether signatures of past pathogen exposure could be identified by cataloging public T cell receptors. A later analysis re-examined previously published TCR beta repertoires from about 700 donors and added high-resolution HLA genotyping to investigate patterns of TCR occurrence. Five DR-DQ haplotypes were treated as single units for association and clustering because of strong linkage in the cohort. In an earlier analysis of about 590 of the donors, high-throughput TCR beta sequencing was used to judge whether each TCR beta V gene segment behaved as functional or pseudogenic. Genome-wide SNP genotypes for about 60% of the roughly 700 donors were used in a later genetic analysis, which treated that subset as a discovery cohort. HLA typing included class I and class II loci at four-digit resolution. The later analysis used no new phenotypic data to find candidate immune exposures, relying instead on TCR beta sequences and their occurrence across donors. High-throughput TCR immunosequencing, statistical association of individual TCRs with disease status, and machine learning were combined to predict cytomegalovirus infection status. Using immunosequencing, the study profiled T cell repertoires from 640 or so subjects and related those repertoires to cytomegalovirus serostatus.

Library preparation used the immunoSEQ multiplex PCR assay. For the multiplex PCR, a mixture combining 60 forward primers for TCR Vbeta segments and 13 reverse primers for TCR Jbeta segments was used. The CDR3 region of rearranged TCR beta genes was amplified from genomic DNA by a multiplex PCR assay. Amplified TCR beta libraries were sequenced as 87-base-pair reads on the Illumina HiSeq System. As for the original processing: A later analysis counted tens of millions of unique TCR beta chains across the 666 repertoires, and roughly 11 million of these chains were shared by at least two donors. Raw reads were error-corrected and collapsed into unique sequences with a nearest-neighbor algorithm that merged closely related sequences to remove PCR and sequencing errors. To assign V, D and J gene segments, CDR3 sequences were aligned to IMGT reference sequences. For a sequence to be retained, a match of at least six nucleotides to both a V gene segment and a J gene segment was required. Rearrangements were called productive when the CDR3 lacked stop codons and stayed in frame with V and J; all others were non-productive. CDR3 was defined according to IMGT convention as the region running from the second conserved V-encoded cysteine to the conserved J-encoded phenylalanine. Sequences without an unambiguous match to a single V gene segment were excluded from the earlier analysis of about 630 of the donors. An earlier analysis of some 610 of the donors called V segments functional above 56.7% productive rearrangements and segregating when the between-donor standard deviation exceeded 5%. A statistical classification framework was developed to diagnose cytomegalovirus status using the catalog of TCR beta chain sequences. V and J gene assignment, in a later analysis, came from comparing TCR nucleotide sequences with IMGT/GENE-DB human TR gene sequences. A later analysis assigned CDR3 sequences and most-parsimonious VDJ recombination scenarios with the TCRdist pipeline. In a later analysis, each TCR beta chain was defined by its CDR3 amino acid sequence together with its V-gene family, and reads without a unique V-gene family were excluded. As a way to deal with suspected cross-contamination and a sequencing artifact, a later analysis dropped hundreds of nucleotide sequences that were highly shared and had low generation probability. For each public chain, a later analysis derived a clonal expansion index from normalized ranks of inferred template counts within each repertoire. A later analysis computed generation probabilities with a VDJ recombination model fitted to out-of-frame rearrangements, and checked the results against IGoR. Hypergeometric tests were used in a later analysis to score TCR-TCR, TCR-HLA and TCR-CMV co-occurrence, with a repertoire-size bias correction applied to the TCR pairs. In a later analysis, false discovery rates were estimated by permuting HLA or CMV assignments 20 times. In a later analysis, co-occurring TCRs were grouped with DBSCAN, and TCRdist sequence similarity was added when clustering was performed within HLA-allele-positive subsets. Repertoires with fewer than 30,000 or more than 120,000 public chains, plus five repertoires with anomalous nucleotide sharing, were excluded from co-occurrence clustering. TCRdb re-hosts the immuneACCESS table, in-frame sequences only. Its copies lack some clones; in the studies checked, an unresolved V gene accounts for under half of them, and the cause for the rest is not known. V and J calls and clone size follow that table, whereas D and trimming were derived from the DNA. The sample profile shows 210,000 or so clones; 83% of them were found once. 1.2% to 1.5% of the sample rests with the top ten.

The cohort was made up of about 610 healthy bone marrow donors. At the time of sampling, all cohort members were nominally healthy, though unrecorded immune exposures were likely present. The donor was CMV seronegative and belonged to the group of roughly 330 seronegative cohort members. Every donor gave a peripheral blood sample, and the peripheral blood mononuclear cells from that sample were used for TCR beta sequencing. The Qiagen DNeasy Blood Extraction Kit was used to extract genomic DNA from the blood cell samples. As concerns this clone: What antigen it recognizes has not been identified. Base qualities are not recorded, but no much larger clone differs from it by a single base.

There are 14 amino acids in the CDR3, from cysteine to phenylalanine inclusive. The entry retains the CDR3 DNA only, 42 bases that are in frame from base 1. V ends up 7 bases short and J 8 bases short, with an unmatched junction base count of 13. As encoded in the germline V gene, CDR1 is SNHLY while CDR2 is FYNNEI. Overall study results and their limits: In vitro tests confirmed that a few of the cytomegalovirus-associated TCR beta chains recognize cytomegalovirus antigens. Several of the top co-occurrence clusters appeared to be linked to parvovirus B19, influenza, CMV and Epstein-Barr virus, according to a later analysis. A total of 150 or so TCR beta chains were listed by the study as associated with cytomegalovirus. In a later analysis, HLA-associated TCR beta chains were found to be more clonally expanded and to have lower generation probabilities than equally common non-associated chains. At a false discovery rate of 0.05, a later analysis linked fewer than 20,000 TCR beta sequences to specific HLA alleles. Most CMV-associated TCR beta chains appeared to be HLA-restricted in a later analysis, and the HLA associations seemed to be driven largely by CMV exposure. Because HLA typing was unavailable for some donors at each locus, only the typed subset was used in association tests. Compared with the approximately 670-donor mean, donors in an Asian-associated ancestry cluster had fewer N-insertions in productive TCRs, according to a later genetic analysis. An earlier analysis of 587 of the donors showed that most TCR beta V segments appeared in productive rearrangements either about 87% or about 30% of the time, which broadly matched IMGT annotations. A later analysis found that TCR association rates varied across HLA loci, with DRB1 alleles showing the most associated TCRs and HLA-C alleles the fewest. Cytomegalovirus status was reported to be diagnosed by the classifier with high specificity and sensitivity in both the original and validation cohorts. Some IMGT-functional V segments, including TRBV6-2 and TRBV6-3, could not be told apart with the 87-base-pair reads, so those segments were excluded. Across donors, most TCR sequences were observed very rarely, whereas some public TCRs were present in many individuals. A further reported finding was that TCR beta sequences accurately predicted the HLA-A and HLA-B alleles for most subjects in the first cohort. Linkage disequilibrium might explain the correlated functional status among segregating V segments, but an unknown experimental factor could not be ruled out. The only immune exposure information available for the cohort was CMV serostatus. In this cohort, only TCR beta chains were sequenced, and detectable features were limited by the absence of alpha or paired-chain data. When HLA alleles, especially DR and DQ, strongly co-occurred, attributing TCR associations to individual alleles was difficult. The presence/absence analyses assumed that sequencing depth was roughly uniform across donors, and that assumption may not be true. A group of highly shared sequence variants was considered likely to be a technical artifact of the sequencing pipeline. V-gene and J-gene trimming of TCR beta chains was associated with a missense DCLRE1C variant in a later genetic analysis, and the association was replicated in an independent cohort. It was suggested by the authors that the approach could potentially be generalized to other disease states and immunological phenotypes. Because counts were too low, roughly 16 rarely observed V segments, including chromosome 9 orphons, were left out of the earlier analysis of some 600 of the donors.

This TCR was sampled from a girl under 18 in good health and CMV-seronegative. The chain was built from TRBV2 and TRBJ1-2; TRBD1 agrees with 7 junctional bases. Specimen: PBMCs. CDR3 reads: CASTEGAQLAGYTF. The DNA reads as follows: TGTGCCAGCACTGAGGGGGCCCAGTTAGCCGGCTACACCTTC.